This is a list of T cell receptor beta chains from one sample in a study of T cell responses to AZD1222 COVID-19 vaccine. Using immunoSEQ multiplex PCR, the repertoire was profiled, and TCRdb retains in-frame clones only, with some absent. This table has roughly 140,000 clones, around nine tenths appearing once. The material was peripheral blood, obtained on day 0 of MenACWY control vaccination. The source of these receptors is an adult in good health. Each CDR3 is given with its conserved first and last residue. D genes are given only for firm matches. Only some rows state a clone size, as once, few, many or a class for expanded clones.

d_call	clone_size	v_call	j_call	cdr3_nt	cdr3_aa
TRBD2	NA	TRBV28	TRBJ2-1	TGTGCCAGCAGTTTATTTAGCGGGAGGACAAATGAGCAGTTCTTC	CASSLFSGRTNEQFF
NA	NA	TRBV5-8	TRBJ2-7	TGTGCCAGCAGCCTACAACAGGGTACGGCCGAGCAGTACTTC	CASSLQQGTAEQYF
TRBD1	NA	TRBV27	TRBJ1-2	TGTGCCAGCAGTTTAGGACAGGGGGCGATAAACTATGGCTACACCTTC	CASSLGQGAINYGYTF
TRBD2	once	TRBV5-1	TRBJ2-5	TGCGCCAGCAGCTTGGGGGGACTAGCTGAAGAGACCCAGTACTTC	CASSLGGLAEETQYF
NA	NA	TRBV5-8	TRBJ1-5	TGTGCCAGCAGCTTGTTGACAGCTTTTACCCAGCATTTT	CASSLLTAFTQHF
NA	NA	TRBV2	TRBJ1-1	TGTGCCAGCAAGGGGGACCTGAACACTGAAGCTTTCTTT	CASKGDLNTEAFF
NA	NA	TRBV20-1	TRBJ1-2	TGCAGGGGTAATGGCTACACCTTC	CRGNGYTF
NA	NA	TRBV2	TRBJ1-5	TGTGCCAGCAGACCCGGTGGGGGTAACAATCAGCCCCAGCATTTT	CASRPGGGNNQPQHF
NA	NA	TRBV12-3/TRBV12-4	TRBJ1-2	TGTGCCAGCAGTTGGGGCTCCAACTATGGCTACACCTTC	CASSWGSNYGYTF
TRBD1	NA	TRBV4-1	TRBJ1-3	TGCGCCAGCAGCCCACAGGGGTTCTCTGGAAACACCATATATTTT	CASSPQGFSGNTIYF
NA	NA	TRBV28	TRBJ2-7	TGTGCCAGCAGTTTTTTCCGCTCCTACGAGCAGTACTTC	CASSFFRSYEQYF
NA	few	TRBV27	TRBJ1-6	TGTGCCAGCAGTTTAGGGTCCGGGACACCCCTCCACTTT	CASSLGSGTPLHF
TRBD1	NA	TRBV10-3	TRBJ2-2	TGTGCCATCGCGGACAGGGAGAGTTTCGCCGGGGAGCTGTTTTTT	CAIADRESFAGELFF
TRBD2	NA	TRBV19	TRBJ2-1	TGTGCCAGTAGTGTTAGCGGGAGGGGATCCTACAATGAGCAGTTCTTC	CASSVSGRGSYNEQFF
NA	once	TRBV28	TRBJ1-5	TGTGCCAGCAGTCCCGAGGTAAGCAATCAGCCCCAGCATTTT	CASSPEVSNQPQHF
NA	NA	TRBV19	TRBJ2-7	TGTGCCACCGCTACTACCTACACCTACGAGCAGTACTTC	CATATTYTYEQYF
TRBD1	NA	TRBV19	TRBJ1-2	TGTGCCAGATCTACGGACAGGGACTATGGCTACACCTTC	CARSTDRDYGYTF
TRBD1	once	TRBV11-2	TRBJ2-3	TGTGCCAGCAGCCCGACCCCCTCCCTGGGACAGGGGGTGAGGGATACGCAGTATTTT	CASSPTPSLGQGVRDTQYF
TRBD1	NA	TRBV9	TRBJ1-2	TGTGCCAGCAGCTCATATCCGGGACAGGGAAGGGGCTACACCTTC	CASSSYPGQGRGYTF
NA	NA	TRBV19	TRBJ2-1	TGTGCCACCTTCTTCACGGGCGAAAGGAATGAGCAGTTCTTC	CATFFTGERNEQFF
NA	NA	TRBV6-1	TRBJ1-6	TGTGCCAGCAGTGGCACCGCGGGAGTGAGGAATTCACCCCTCCACTTT	CASSGTAGVRNSPLHF
NA	NA	TRBV5-1	TRBJ2-2	TGCGCCAGCAGCTTGGACCAGGCGAACACCGGGGAGCTGTTTTTT	CASSLDQANTGELFF
NA	few	TRBV27	TRBJ1-5	TGTGCCAGCAGTTTAAATAGCTGGAGTTCTCAGCCCCAGCATTTT	CASSLNSWSSQPQHF
NA	NA	TRBV7-9	TRBJ1-4	TGTGCCAGCAGCTTGGCCTCAACTAATGAAAAACTGTTTTTT	CASSLASTNEKLFF
NA	NA	TRBV6-1	TRBJ1-4	TGTGCCAGCAGTGAAGAATATGAAAAACTGTTTTTT	CASSEEYEKLFF
NA	NA	TRBV7-9	TRBJ2-7	TGTGCCAGCAGCGGCCTTAGGGGGATCTACGAGCAGTACTTC	CASSGLRGIYEQYF
NA	NA	TRBV30	TRBJ2-2	TGTGCCTGGAGTGTACTCGGGGCCGGGGAGCTGTTTTTT	CAWSVLGAGELFF
NA	once	TRBV13	TRBJ1-2	TGTGCCAGCAGCTTAGGAGGAGCTCTGTATGGCTACACCTTC	CASSLGGALYGYTF
NA	once	TRBV7-9	TRBJ2-2	TGTGCCAGCAGCCCCCGCAGGGTCGGCACCGGGGAGCTGTTTTTT	CASSPRRVGTGELFF
TRBD1	few	TRBV27	TRBJ2-1	TGTGCCAGCGAGGACAGGGCCAATGAGCAGTTCTTC	CASEDRANEQFF
TRBD2	NA	TRBV2	TRBJ2-1	TGTGCCAGCGGGACTAGCTCCTACAATGAGCAGTTCTTC	CASGTSSYNEQFF
TRBD2	NA	TRBV5-5	TRBJ2-3	TGTGCCAGCTTTCTGGCGGGGGGATACACAGATACGCAGTATTTT	CASFLAGGYTDTQYF
NA	NA	TRBV6-5	TRBJ1-1	TGTGCCAGCAGTAGGTCGGGCACTGAAGCTTTCTTT	CASSRSGTEAFF
NA	NA	TRBV10-2	TRBJ1-1	TGCGCCAGCAGTGAGCAGGGGCGCACTGAAGCTTTCTTT	CASSEQGRTEAFF
NA	NA	TRBV5-6	TRBJ1-2	TGTGCCAGCAGCTTGGGGGACCTCAACTATGGCTACACCTTC	CASSLGDLNYGYTF
NA	NA	TRBV7-8	TRBJ1-5	TGTGCCAGCAGCTTAGCGAGGGGTCAGCCCCAGCATTTT	CASSLARGQPQHF
TRBD1	NA	TRBV19	TRBJ2-7	TGTGCCAGTAGTATCCGGACAGGGGTCCTCGAGCAGTACTTC	CASSIRTGVLEQYF
TRBD1	NA	TRBV5-8	TRBJ1-5	TGTGCCAGCAGCAGCGGACAGGTCGCGGATCAGCCCCAGCATTTT	CASSSGQVADQPQHF
NA	NA	TRBV6-6	TRBJ1-2	TGTGCCAGCATTAACCTATCATGGGAGGGGACGGTTGGCTACACCTTC	CASINLSWEGTVGYTF
NA	NA	TRBV19	TRBJ1-2	TGTGCCAGTAGTATTACTACTTATCTCTCCTCCGGTAACTATGGCTACACCTTC	CASSITTYLSSGNYGYTF
NA	NA	TRBV7-3	TRBJ1-4	TGTGCCAGCAGCTCAGGGGTAGGAGAAAAACTGTTTTTT	CASSSGVGEKLFF
TRBD2	NA	TRBV27	TRBJ2-7	TGTGCCAGCAGTTTAAAATCTAGCGGGGACAACTCCTACGAGCAGTACTTC	CASSLKSSGDNSYEQYF
NA	NA	TRBV6-5	TRBJ2-7	TGTGCCAGCAGAATGGCTGGGGGTTACGAGCAGTACTTC	CASRMAGGYEQYF
TRBD1	NA	TRBV7-3	TRBJ2-5	TGTGCCAGCAGCTTAATGGGGACAGCCACCTACGAGACCCAGTACTTC	CASSLMGTATYETQYF
NA	NA	TRBV7-2	TRBJ2-7	TGTGCCAGCAGCTTAGCCAGGGATGGTGGCTACGAGCAGTACTTC	CASSLARDGGYEQYF
NA	NA	TRBV18	TRBJ2-1	TGTGCCAGCTCACCAGGGCAGGGTTCCTACAATGAGCAGTTCTTC	CASSPGQGSYNEQFF
NA	NA	TRBV6-5	TRBJ1-2	TGTGCCAGCAGTTGGCGGGGTAGGGCGAACTATGGCTACACCTTC	CASSWRGRANYGYTF